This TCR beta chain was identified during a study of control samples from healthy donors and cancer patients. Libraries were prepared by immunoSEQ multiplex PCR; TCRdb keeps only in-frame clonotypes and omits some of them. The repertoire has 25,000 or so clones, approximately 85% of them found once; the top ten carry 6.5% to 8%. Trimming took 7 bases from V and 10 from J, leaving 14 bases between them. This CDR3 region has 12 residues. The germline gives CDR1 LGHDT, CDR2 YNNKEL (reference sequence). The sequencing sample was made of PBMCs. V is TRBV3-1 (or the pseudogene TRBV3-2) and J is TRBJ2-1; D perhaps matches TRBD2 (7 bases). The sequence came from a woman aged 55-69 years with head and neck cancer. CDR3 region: CASKGGGEEQFF. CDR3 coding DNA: TGTGCCAGCAAGGGAGGGGGGGAGGAGCAGTTCTTC.